The 18 T cell receptor beta chains listed next were all sequenced from one sample in a study of control samples from healthy donors and cancer patients. This table comes from immunoSEQ multiplex PCR, and its TCRdb copy is limited to in-frame clones, with some not included. The sample lists 260,000 or so clones; over 75% were seen once. Input material: PBMCs. Receptor source: a woman between 55 and 75 years old with lung cancer.

The genes are TRBV9 and TRBJ2-1; D gene unclear. Trimming removed 2 bases from V and 1 base from J, with 10 bases in between. Germline V gene lookup returns CDR1 SGDLS and CDR2 YYNGEE. This CDR3 comprises 15 residues. Here the CDR3 reads CASSVYGGSYNEQFF. For the CDR3, the DNA is TGTGCCAGCAGCGTTTATGGTGGGTCCTACAATGAGCAGTTCTTC.

The J gene is TRBJ1-4, the V gene TRBV2; 7 bases are shared with TRBD1. Trimming at V came to 4 bases and at J to 2 bases, leaving 4 bases not matched to a gene. Germline V gene sequence: CDR1 SNHLY, CDR2 FYNNEI. The CDR3 totals 15 residues. The DNA for the CDR3 is TGTGCCAGCAGTGGACAGGGTCTGACTAATGAAAAACTGTTTTTT. Protein: CASSGQGLTNEKLFF.

The rearrangement uses TRBV5-4 and TRBJ1-2, with D maybe TRBD1 (6 bases). The CDR3 sequence is 14 residues long. Trimming pared 2 bases from V and 5 bases from J, leaving 13 bases between. In germline, CDR1 is SGHNT, CDR2 YYREEE (reference sequence). Written as DNA, the CDR3 is TGTGCCAGCAGCTTCCCCGGGACACTTTATGGCTACACCTTC. Translated, it gives CASSFPGTLYGYTF. Variable domain in full (rest from reference TRBV5-4 and TRBJ1-2): ETGVTQSPTHLIKTRGQQVTLRCSSQSGHNTVSWYQQALGQGPQFIFQYYREEENGRGNFPPRFSGLQFPNYSSELNVNALELDDSALYLCASSFPGTLYGYTFGSGTRLTVV.

The V gene is TRBV10-1, the J gene TRBJ1-1, with D perhaps matching TRBD1 (5 bases). Germline values: CDR1 WNHNN, CDR2 SYGVQD (reference sequence). This CDR3 is 14 amino acids long. The ends were cut back, 6 bases at V and 7 bases at J, with 18 bases in the middle. The chain's CDR3 is CASSFGGARGEAFF. CDR3 sequence (DNA): TGCGCCAGCAGCTTTGGGGGTGCGAGGGGTGAAGCTTTCTTT.

This sequence joins TRBV6-1 and TRBJ1-1; D gene ambiguous. Germline loops: CDR1 MNHNS, CDR2 SASEGT. V lost 2 bases, J lost 0 bases, and 7 bases lay in between. The CDR3 totals 14 residues. CDR3 sequence (DNA): TGTGCCAGCAGTGAACTGGGAATGAACACTGAAGCTTTCTTT. The encoded protein is CASSELGMNTEAFF.

The chain uses TRBV10-3 and TRBJ2-5, with D unclear. CDR1 ENHRY and CDR2 SYGVKD come from the germline V gene. The CDR3 is 13 amino acids. V was clipped by 2 bases and J by 4 bases, with 8 bases between them. The CDR3 reads CAISETVLETQYF. The CDR3 DNA follows: TGTGCCATCAGTGAGACAGTACTAGAGACCCAGTACTTC.

The CDR3 reads CASTRQGAQGNEQFF. Written as DNA, the CDR3 is TGTGCCAGCACTCGACAGGGGGCGCAGGGTAATGAGCAGTTCTTC. The chain combines TRBV4-2 with TRBJ2-1, with 10 bases fitting TRBD1. The V gene end was trimmed by 7 bases and the J gene end by 7 bases; junction bases not matched to a gene: 10. CDR3 length equals 15 residues. CDR1 and CDR2 from the germline V gene are LGHNA and YNFKEQ.

The sample holds one count of this clone. V gene TRBV30 combines with J gene TRBJ2-7; TRBD1 agrees at 7 bases. Germline CDR1 and CDR2: GTSNPN and SVGIG (reference sequence). This CDR3 region has 16 residues. V was clipped by 2 bases and J by 6 bases; unmatched bases: 16. CDR3 nucleotide sequence: TGTGCCTGGAGTAGAAAAGACAGGGTGGTGAACTTCGAGCAGTACTTC. Its protein is CAWSRKDRVVNFEQYF.

This chain connects TRBV6-6 to TRBJ2-3; 13 bases match TRBD2. The trim removed 5 bases at V and 4 bases at J, leaving 3 bases unmatched. Germline V CDR1 and CDR2: MNHNY, SVGAGI (reference sequence). This CDR3 is built from 15 residues. The CDR3 reads CASSTGTSGADTQYF. For the CDR3, the DNA is TGTGCCAGCAGTACCGGGACTAGCGGGGCAGATACGCAGTATTTT.

The count of this clone is one. V is TRBV10-3 and J is TRBJ2-2; D gene ambiguous. The V gene lost 5 bases and the J gene lost 3 bases, with 16 bases spanning the gap. The CDR3 sequence is 16 residues long. Germline values: CDR1 ENHRY, CDR2 SYGVKD. CDR3 protein: CAISPRTTLDTGELFF. CDR3 coding DNA: TGTGCCATCAGTCCTCGGACCACTCTGGACACCGGGGAGCTGTTTTTT.

The chain carries TRBV3-1 (or the pseudogene TRBV3-2) and TRBJ1-5; D gene ambiguous. Germline loops: CDR1 LGHDT, CDR2 YNNKEL (reference sequence). Trimming left V 1 base short and J 0 bases short, with 4 bases between. CDR3 length equals 14 residues. CDR3 in amino acids: CASSQAYSNQPQHF. DNA of the CDR3: TGTGCCAGCAGCCAAGCTTATAGCAATCAGCCCCAGCATTTT.

The rearrangement joins TRBV2 to TRBJ2-3; D is possibly TRBD1 (6 bases). With 10 bases removed from V and 5 bases from J, the gap between germline ends came to 13 bases. The germline CDR1 and CDR2 sequences are SNHLY and FYNNEI. The CDR3 extends over 12 amino acids. The CDR3 DNA reads TGTGCCAAAACAGGACAGCAAGATACGCAGTATTTT. This sequence encodes CAKTGQQDTQYF.

This clone was counted once. V is TRBV10-2 and J is TRBJ1-5; no clear D. Trimming took 0 bases from V and 3 from J, leaving 9 bases between them. There are 15 residues in the CDR3. Germline CDR1 reads WSHSY; CDR2 reads SAAADI. CDR3 sequence reads: CASSESGRYNQPQHF. The DNA for the CDR3 is TGCGCCAGCAGTGAGTCGGGCAGGTACAATCAGCCCCAGCATTTT.

This clone has only one observation. The chain carries TRBV5-4 and TRBJ1-1; 8 bases align to TRBD1. The CDR3 covers 14 residues. Germline lookup yields CDR1 SGHNT and CDR2 YYREEE (reference sequence). With 6 bases clipped from V and 1 base from J, the junction kept 5 bases outside the gene matches. CDR3 sequence reads: CASKGQVENTEAFF. In DNA form, the CDR3 reads TGTGCCAGCAAGGGACAGGTCGAGAACACTGAAGCTTTCTTT.

This clone was recorded once. The rearrangement links TRBV2 to TRBJ1-1; D remains ambiguous. Germline V lookup: CDR1 SNHLY, CDR2 FYNNEI. V gave up 5 bases and J gave up 7 bases, with 11 bases separating them. CDR3 length: 12 amino acids. Here the CDR3 DNA reads TGTGCCAGCAGTCGACTGGGGTTTGAAGCTTTCTTT. Protein sequence: CASSRLGFEAFF.

The CDR3 sequence is CASSPRPSGGGETQYF. The CDR3, as DNA: TGCGCCAGCAGCCCCAGACCGAGCGGGGGGGGAGAGACCCAGTACTTC. This rearrangement joins TRBV5-1 to TRBJ2-5; 10 bases map to TRBD2. CDR3 size: 16 residues. Germline values: CDR1 SGHRS, CDR2 YFSETQ. V lost 4 bases to trimming and J lost 4 bases; unmatched junction nucleotides: 10.

The chain joins TRBV5-8 to TRBJ2-1; TRBD2 matches 7 bases. V lost 4 bases, J lost 7 bases, and 8 bases stayed unmatched. Germline V gene data show CDR1 as SGHTS and CDR2 as YDEGEE. The CDR3 has 14 residues. CDR3 sequence reads: CASSSLSRENEQFF. The CDR3, as DNA: TGTGCCAGCAGCAGCCTCTCGCGGGAGAATGAGCAGTTCTTC.

This clone was counted a single time. In the same sample, other DNA sequences code for this CDR3. The rearrangement uses TRBV7-3 and TRBJ2-2; 13 bases map to TRBD2. The CDR3 runs to 16 residues. Germline-derived CDR1 and CDR2 are SGHTA and FQGTGA. V trimming: 5 bases; J trimming: 6 bases; junction bases outside the gene matches: 6. The CDR3 loop is CASSVLAGGASGELFF. CDR3 bases: TGTGCCAGCAGCGTACTAGCGGGGGGGGCGTCCGGGGAGCTGTTTTTT.